Each of the 26 T cell receptor beta chains below was sequenced from the same sample in a study of control samples from healthy donors and cancer patients. Clones were read by immunoSEQ multiplex PCR, and TCRdb kept only the in-frame ones, dropping some. In the table there are about 98,000 clones, about four fifths of which are singletons. Material for sequencing was blood. The receptors derive from a man aged 55 to 70 in good health.

J is TRBJ2-5 and V is TRBV28; 10 nucleotides match TRBD2. With V trimmed by 6 bases and J by 4 bases, 5 bases remained unmatched. CDR1 and CDR2 from the germline V gene are MDHEN and SYDVKM. This CDR3 contains 14 residues. The CDR3 region is CASRGLAARETQYF. CDR3 DNA sequence: TGTGCCAGCAGAGGACTAGCGGCGCGAGAGACCCAGTACTTC.

The rearrangement uses TRBV14 and TRBJ1-4; D uncertain. CDR3 size: 16 residues. CDR1 is SGHDN and CDR2 is FVKESK in the germline V gene. The V end was cut by 0 bases, the J end by 5 bases, with 13 bases between. The CDR3 loop reads CASSQDPTRPNEKLFF. The DNA for the CDR3 is TGTGCCAGCAGCCAAGATCCCACCCGTCCGAATGAAAAACTGTTTTTT.

The chain is built from TRBV5-6 and TRBJ1-4; no clear D. CDR1 is SGHDT, CDR2 YYEEEE, per germline. The CDR3 sequence is 15 residues long. Trimming cost V 1 base and J 0 bases, with 7 bases left between them. The CDR3 bases are TGTGCCAGCAGCTTGCTGACAACAACTAATGAAAAACTGTTTTTT. Its translation is CASSLLTTTNEKLFF.

CDR3 region: CATSDLRDREETQYF. The CDR3 DNA is TGTGCCACCAGTGATTTGAGGGACAGGGAAGAGACCCAGTACTTC. The chain carries TRBV24-1 and TRBJ2-5; 9 nucleotides line up with TRBD1. The V segment lost 0 bases and the J segment 3 bases; nucleotides outside the gene matches: 1. Germline V gene lookup returns CDR1 KGHDR and CDR2 SFDVKD. The CDR3 runs 15 residues.

This chain links TRBV6-6 with TRBJ2-2; 8 bases align to TRBD1. This CDR3 contains 15 residues. Germline V gene data show CDR1 as MNHNY and CDR2 as SVGAGI (reference sequence). Germline trimming cut 5 bases from V and 4 bases from J; bases unmatched to any gene: 6. Here the CDR3 reads CASSTGQGGTGELFF. CDR3 in DNA: TGTGCCAGCAGTACCGGACAGGGCGGCACCGGGGAGCTGTTTTTT.

This clone was seen only a few times. The chain couples TRBV3-1 (or the pseudogene TRBV3-2) to TRBJ2-2, with a weak D call TRBD2 (6 bases). CDR3 length: 14 amino acids. V lost 4 bases and J lost 1, with 7 bases in between. The V gene's germline CDR1 is LGHDT and CDR2 YNNKEL (reference sequence). The CDR3 nucleotides are TGTGCCAGCAGCCTTAGCGGGAACACCGGGGAGCTGTTTTTT. As protein: CASSLSGNTGELFF.

The V call is TRBV5-4, the J call TRBJ2-3; D is ambiguous. The CDR3 totals 15 residues. The germline V gene has CDR1 SGHNT and CDR2 YYREEE (reference sequence). Trimming left V 4 bases short and J 0 bases short, with 12 bases between. CDR3 loop: CASSLDSLSTDTQYF. Written as DNA, the CDR3 is TGTGCCAGCAGCCTGGATAGCCTAAGCACAGATACGCAGTATTTT.

The chain joins TRBV7-6 to TRBJ2-5; 9 bases agree with TRBD2. CDR3 length: 16 residues. The J segment lost 5 bases and the V segment lost 0 bases, leaving 7 bases of the junction unmatched. CDR1 is SGHVS and CDR2 is FNYEAQ in the germline V gene. CDR3: CASSLAGGRAAETQYF. CDR3 bases: TGTGCCAGCAGCTTAGCGGGCGGGAGGGCCGCGGAGACCCAGTACTTC.

The CDR3 DNA reads as TGCGCCAGCAGTGAGCTAGGGGGCCCGTACAATGAGCAGTTCTTC. This encodes CASSELGGPYNEQFF. The genes are TRBV10-2 and TRBJ2-1, with 7 nucleotides matching TRBD1. Germline values: CDR1 WSHSY, CDR2 SAAADI. Losses at the gene ends were 2 bases for V and 4 bases for J; bases not matched to a gene: 5. The CDR3 consists of 15 residues.

The chain links TRBV5-1 to TRBJ2-7; D remains unclear. V lost 3 bases to trimming and J lost 5 bases, with 12 bases between them. Germline V gives CDR1 SGHRS, CDR2 YFSETQ. This CDR3 has 13 residues. In DNA, the CDR3 is TGCGCCAGCAGCTGGCCACTGGGCAACGAGCAGTACTTC. It translates to CASSWPLGNEQYF.

The chain couples TRBV24-1 to TRBJ2-5; TRBD1 aligns across 7 bases. V was clipped by 2 bases and J by 2 bases; unmatched bases: 10. Germline V CDR1 and CDR2: KGHDR, SFDVKD. The CDR3 is 17 amino acids. CDR3 sequence: CATSDYPRGTVQETQYF. The CDR3 DNA is TGTGCCACCAGTGATTACCCCAGGGGGACGGTACAAGAGACCCAGTACTTC.

This chain joins TRBV7-9 and TRBJ2-1; D remains ambiguous. The CDR3 totals 13 residues. CDR1 and CDR2 (germline): SEHNR, FQNEAQ (reference sequence). Trimming took off 5 bases at V and 0 bases at J, with 5 bases between the two ends. The CDR3 here is CASSLSSYNEQFF. As DNA, the CDR3 is TGTGCCAGCAGCCTCAGCTCCTACAATGAGCAGTTCTTC.

J is TRBJ2-2 and V is TRBV19; 7 bases are a match to TRBD1. CDR3 size: 13 residues. V lost 4 bases to trimming and J lost 5 bases; unmatched junction nucleotides: 1. Germline-derived CDR1 and CDR2 are LNHDA and SQIVND (reference sequence). CDR3 nucleotide sequence: TGTGCCAGTAGTAGACAGGGTACCGGGGAGCTGTTTTTT. It specifies CASSRQGTGELFF.

V and J are TRBV28 and TRBJ2-3; 10 bases are shared with TRBD1. After removal of 3 bases from V and 4 bases from J, the junction contained 4 bases not matched to a gene. This CDR3 has 15 residues. Germline V gene sequence: CDR1 MDHEN, CDR2 SYDVKM. The CDR3 DNA sequence: TGTGCCAGCAGTTTCCCCGGGACAGGGGCAGATACGCAGTATTTT. Protein sequence: CASSFPGTGADTQYF.

J is TRBJ1-5 and V is TRBV19; TRBD1 aligns across 7 bases. Unmatched junction bases numbered 13, after V lost 6 bases and J lost 8 bases. The CDR3 is made up of 15 amino acids. Germline V gene lookup returns CDR1 LNHDA and CDR2 SQIVND (reference sequence). The DNA of the CDR3 is TGTGCCAGTAGGGAACGACAGGGCTCCAAGGAGCCCCAGCATTTT. Translated: CASRERQGSKEPQHF.

The rearrangement joins TRBV30 to TRBJ2-3; D not certain. The CDR3 has 11 amino acids. Per germline, CDR1 GTSNPN and CDR2 SVGIG (reference sequence). The ends were cut back, 5 bases at V and 6 bases at J, with 9 bases in the middle. The CDR3 DNA follows: TGTGCCTGGGCGGCGGCTGATACGCAGTATTTT. Amino acid sequence: CAWAAADTQYF.

The chain links TRBV6-6 to TRBJ2-1, with 11 nucleotides matching TRBD2. The germline CDR1 and CDR2 sequences are MNHNY and SVGAGI (reference sequence). The CDR3 is made up of 21 amino acids. V was pared by 6 bases and J by 0 bases, with 19 bases of the junction left unmatched. CDR3 in amino acids: CASSQGSGTSGAISSYNEQFF. The CDR3, as DNA: TGTGCCAGCAGCCAGGGGTCCGGGACTAGCGGCGCAATCTCCTCCTACAATGAGCAGTTCTTC.

The gene calls are TRBV25-1 and TRBJ2-1; D remains unclear. V was clipped by 1 base and J by 8 bases, with 15 bases between them. The CDR3 is made up of 15 amino acids. Germline V CDR1 and CDR2: MGHDK, SYGVNS. The CDR3 coding sequence is TGTGCCAGCAGTGAATTCATGGGGAATTACGATGAGCAGTTCTTC. It yields the protein CASSEFMGNYDEQFF. Based on the CDR3 plus reference TRBV25-1 and TRBJ2-1, the full variable domain is EADIYQTPRYLVIGTGKKITLECSQTMGHDKMYWYQQDPGMELHLIHYSYGVNSTEKGDLSSESTVSRIRTEHFPLTLESARPSHTSQYLCASSEFMGNYDEQFFGPGTRLTVL.

The CDR3 DNA sequence: TGTGCCATCAGTGGAGGGGTTGGGGGAACTGAAGCTTTCTTT. Translation: CAISGGVGGTEAFF. The chain links TRBV10-3 to TRBJ1-1; D may be TRBD1 (5 bases). Germline V gene sequence: CDR1 ENHRY, CDR2 SYGVKD. Trimming removed 4 bases at V and 5 bases at J, with 14 bases between. This CDR3 spans 14 amino acids.

The rearrangement joins TRBV19 to TRBJ2-1, with TRBD2 identical over 11 bases. The J segment lost 7 bases and the V segment lost 5 bases, leaving 4 bases of the junction unmatched. The germline gives CDR1 LNHDA, CDR2 SQIVND (reference sequence). The CDR3 runs 14 residues. The CDR3 protein is CASSGASGRNEQFF. The CDR3 region has the DNA TGTGCCAGTAGTGGGGCTAGCGGGAGGAATGAGCAGTTCTTC.

The chain links TRBV5-1 to TRBJ2-3; possible D gene TRBD2, 6 bases. This CDR3 is built from 15 residues. The V and J ends lost 0 bases and 8 bases respectively, with 16 bases between them. Germline CDR1 SGHRS, CDR2 YFSETQ. This chain's CDR3 is CASSLARGEGATQYF. The CDR3 region has the DNA TGCGCCAGCAGCTTGGCGCGGGGTGAAGGAGCTACGCAGTATTTT.

The J gene is TRBJ2-1, the V gene TRBV5-1; D is undetermined. Germline assignment: CDR1 SGHRS and CDR2 YFSETQ. The CDR3 is made up of 15 amino acids. Between the trimmed V and J ends, which lost 0 bases and 0 bases, there was a span of 7 bases. CDR3 sequence reads: CASSLAESSYNEQFF. In DNA, the CDR3 is TGCGCCAGCAGCTTGGCCGAGAGCTCCTACAATGAGCAGTTCTTC.

The CDR3 sequence: CASSGRGTDTQYF. The CDR3 DNA sequence: TGTGCCAGTAGCGGACGGGGCACAGATACGCAGTATTTT. The chain is built from TRBV19 and TRBJ2-3; the D is unclear. Germline V lookup: CDR1 LNHDA, CDR2 SQIVND (reference sequence). The CDR3 is 13 residues long. Trimming left V 6 bases short and J 1 base short, with 8 bases between.

The V gene is TRBV2, the J gene TRBJ1-1; tentative D call: TRBD1 (5 bases). The CDR3 extends over 13 amino acids. Germline CDR1 SNHLY, CDR2 FYNNEI. Trimming shortened V by 8 bases and J by 1 base, and 11 bases separated the two germline ends. CDR3 sequence reads: CASGGNKNTEAFF. The CDR3 DNA follows: TGTGCCAGCGGGGGAAACAAGAACACTGAAGCTTTCTTT. Using reference TRBV2 and TRBJ1-1 for the parts outside the CDR3, the full variable domain is EPEVTQTPSHQVTQMGQEVILRCVPISNHLYFYWYRQILGQKVEFLVSFYNNEISEKSEIFDDQFSVERPDGSNFTLKIRSTKLEDSAMYFCASGGNKNTEAFFGQGTRLTVV.

This chain connects TRBV12-3 or TRBV12-4 to TRBJ2-7; 9 positions agree with TRBD1. J gave up 2 bases and V 6 bases, and 2 bases lay outside the gene matches. The CDR3 has 13 residues. The CDR3 DNA reads as TGTGCCAGCAGGGGGACAGGGCCCTACGAGCAGTACTTC. Translating it yields CASRGTGPYEQYF.

The rearrangement uses TRBV3-1 (or the pseudogene TRBV3-2) and TRBJ2-5, with a possible D match to TRBD1 (5 bases). Germline assignment: CDR1 LGHDT and CDR2 YNNKEL (reference sequence). The CDR3 sequence is 12 residues long. V shed 1 base and J shed 7 bases, with 7 bases lying between them. The CDR3: CASSQVTGTQYF. The CDR3 coding sequence is TGTGCCAGCAGCCAAGTAACAGGGACCCAGTACTTC.